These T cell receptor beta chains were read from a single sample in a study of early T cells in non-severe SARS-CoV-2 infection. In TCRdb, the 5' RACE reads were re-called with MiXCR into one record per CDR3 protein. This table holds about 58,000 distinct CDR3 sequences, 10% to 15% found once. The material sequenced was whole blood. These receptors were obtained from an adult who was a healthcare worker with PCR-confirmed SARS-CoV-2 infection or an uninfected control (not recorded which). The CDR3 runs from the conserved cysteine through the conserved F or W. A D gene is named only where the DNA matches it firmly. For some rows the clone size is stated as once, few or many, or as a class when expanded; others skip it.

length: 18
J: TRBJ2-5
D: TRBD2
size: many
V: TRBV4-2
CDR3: CASSQVPSLLAGQETQYF
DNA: TGTGCCAGCAGCCAAGTTCCCTCCCTACTAGCGGGACAAGAGACCCAGTACTTC

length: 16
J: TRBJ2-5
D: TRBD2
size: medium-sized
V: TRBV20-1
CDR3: CSASLGLAGGGETQYF
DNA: TGCAGTGCTAGTTTGGGACTAGCGGGAGGAGGTGAGACCCAGTACTTC

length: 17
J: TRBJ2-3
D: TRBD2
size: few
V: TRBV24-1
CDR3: CATSDSPRLAYTDTQYF
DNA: TGTGCCACCAGTGATTCCCCTCGACTAGCCTACACAGATACGCAGTATTTT

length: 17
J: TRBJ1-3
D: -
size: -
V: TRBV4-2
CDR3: CASSQDPFRGERNTIYF
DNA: TGTGCCAGCAGCCAAGACCCCTTTCGAGGGGAGCGAAACACCATATATTTT

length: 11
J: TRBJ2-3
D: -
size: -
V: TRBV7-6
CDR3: CASSLGRGQYF
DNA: TGTGCCAGCAGCTTAGGCCGAGGGCAGTATTTT

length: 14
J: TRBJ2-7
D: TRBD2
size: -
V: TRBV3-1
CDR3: CASTRTSGTYEQYF
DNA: TGTGCCAGCACCCGGACTAGCGGGACCTACGAGCAGTACTTC

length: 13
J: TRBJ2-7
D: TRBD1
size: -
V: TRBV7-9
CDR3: CASSGQGTYEQYF
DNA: TGTGCCAGCAGCGGACAGGGCACCTACGAGCAGTACTTC

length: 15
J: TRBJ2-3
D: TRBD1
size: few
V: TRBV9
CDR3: CASSIGTGGTDTQYF
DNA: TGTGCCAGCAGCATAGGGACAGGGGGCACAGATACGCAGTATTTT

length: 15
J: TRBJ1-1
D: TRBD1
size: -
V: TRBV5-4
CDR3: CVSSLTDRAGTEAFF
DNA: TGTGTCAGCAGCTTGACCGACAGGGCCGGCACTGAAGCTTTCTTT

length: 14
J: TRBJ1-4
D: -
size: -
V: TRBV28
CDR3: CASRGGGANEKLFF
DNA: TGTGCCAGCAGGGGCGGAGGGGCTAATGAAAAACTGTTTTTT

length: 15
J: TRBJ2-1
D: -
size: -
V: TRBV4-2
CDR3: CASSQDTLALNEQFF
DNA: TGTGCCAGCAGCCAAGATACGCTAGCGTTAAATGAGCAGTTCTTC

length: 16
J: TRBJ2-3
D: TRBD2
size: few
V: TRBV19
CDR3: CASSVGLAGGTDTQYF
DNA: TGTGCCAGTAGTGTCGGACTAGCGGGGGGCACAGATACGCAGTATTTT

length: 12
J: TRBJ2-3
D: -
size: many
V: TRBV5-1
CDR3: CASSFQADTQYF
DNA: TGCGCCAGCAGCTTCCAGGCAGATACGCAGTATTTT

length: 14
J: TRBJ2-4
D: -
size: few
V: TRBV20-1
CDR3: CSASTDLAKNIQYF
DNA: TGCAGTGCTAGTACAGATCTAGCCAAAAACATTCAGTACTTC

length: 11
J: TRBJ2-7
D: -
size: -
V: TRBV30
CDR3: CAWSRLGEQYF
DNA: TGTGCCTGGAGTCGTTTAGGCGAGCAGTACTTC

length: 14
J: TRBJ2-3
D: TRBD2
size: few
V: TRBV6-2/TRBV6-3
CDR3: CASSSGSLADTQYF
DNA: TGTGCCAGCAGTAGCGGGAGTCTCGCAGATACGCAGTATTTT

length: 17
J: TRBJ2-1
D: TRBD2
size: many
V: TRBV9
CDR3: CASSARLAGGSYNEQFF
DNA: TGTGCCAGCAGCGCCAGACTAGCGGGAGGCTCTTACAATGAGCAGTTCTTC

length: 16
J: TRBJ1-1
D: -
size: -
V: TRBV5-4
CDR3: CASSLAAAGRNTGAFF
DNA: TGTGCCAGCAGCTTGGCAGCAGCAGGGAGGAACACTGGAGCTTTCTTT

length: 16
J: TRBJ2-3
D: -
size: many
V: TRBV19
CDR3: CASSIGTLHSTDTQYF
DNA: TGTGCCAGTAGTATAGGGACTCTTCACAGCACAGATACGCAGTATTTT

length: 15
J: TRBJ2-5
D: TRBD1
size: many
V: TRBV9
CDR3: CASSSRGTGTETQYF
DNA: TGTGCCAGCAGCTCCCGGGGGACAGGGACAGAGACCCAGTACTTC

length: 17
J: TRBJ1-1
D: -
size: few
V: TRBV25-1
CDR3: CASSDSDGDGWNTEAFF
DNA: TGTGCCAGCAGTGATTCCGACGGGGACGGGTGGAACACTGAAGCTTTCTTT

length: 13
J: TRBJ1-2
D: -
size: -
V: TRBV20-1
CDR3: CSASPGADYGYTF
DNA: TGCAGTGCTTCCCCGGGGGCGGACTATGGCTACACCTTC

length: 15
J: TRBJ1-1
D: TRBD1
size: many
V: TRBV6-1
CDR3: CASLKGGTVNTEAFF
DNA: TGTGCCAGCCTTAAGGGCGGGACAGTGAACACTGAAGCTTTCTTT

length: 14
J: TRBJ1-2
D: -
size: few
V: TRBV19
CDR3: CASSIQGLNYGYTF
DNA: TGTGCCAGTAGTATTCAGGGACTGAACTATGGCTACACCTTC

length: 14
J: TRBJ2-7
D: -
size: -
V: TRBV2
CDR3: CASSDRGYSYEQYF
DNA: TGTGCCAGCAGTGACCGGGGTTACTCCTACGAGCAGTACTTC

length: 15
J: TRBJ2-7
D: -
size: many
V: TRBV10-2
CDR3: CASSESRPSQYEQYF
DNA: TGCGCCAGCAGTGAGTCGCGCCCCTCACAGTACGAGCAGTACTTC

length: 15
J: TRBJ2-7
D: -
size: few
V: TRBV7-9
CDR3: CASSRQGGPSYEQYF
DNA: TGTGCCAGCAGCCGTCAGGGGGGTCCCTCCTACGAGCAGTACTTC

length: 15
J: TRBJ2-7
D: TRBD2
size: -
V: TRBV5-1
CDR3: CASSLTSGTPYEQYF
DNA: TGCGCCAGCAGCTTGACTAGCGGGACCCCCTACGAGCAGTACTTC

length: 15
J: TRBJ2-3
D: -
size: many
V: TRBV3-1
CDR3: CASSQAAGRTDTQYF
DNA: TGTGCCAGCAGCCAAGCGGCAGGGCGCACAGATACGCAGTATTTT

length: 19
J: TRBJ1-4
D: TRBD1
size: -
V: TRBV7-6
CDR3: CASRLGQGLYSDDNEKLFF
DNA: TGTGCCAGCAGATTGGGACAGGGGCTATACAGCGATGATAATGAAAAACTGTTTTTT

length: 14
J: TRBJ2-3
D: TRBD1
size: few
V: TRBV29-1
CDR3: CSGRQGPPTDTQYF
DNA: TGCAGCGGGCGACAGGGGCCTCCCACAGATACGCAGTATTTT